These T cell receptor beta chains were read from a single sample in a study of cytomegalovirus exposure and HLA in healthy donors. The protocol was immunoSEQ multiplex PCR, while the TCRdb copy is restricted to in-frame clones and leaves out a portion. Among some 190,000 clones listed, 9.5% were seen once. The sequencing sample was made of PBMCs. Receptor source: a woman aged 25-40 years in good health and CMV-seropositive. Each CDR3 is given with its conserved first and last residue. The D gene is left open where the match is weak.

>TRBV2|TRBD2
CAPRAGETGELFF
>TRBV9|TRBD2
CASSPGTSYYEQYF
>TRBV4-2|.
CASSQDGGEATEAFF
>TRBV6-4|TRBD1
CASSDTDRGEPQHF
>TRBV29-1|TRBD2
CSVEGLAGRNEQFF
>TRBV2|TRBD1
CASSSQGGAYGYTF
>TRBV27|.
CASTRGGGRETQYF
>TRBV25-1|TRBD1
CATRTGDGCTF
>TRBV14|.
CASSQSYTGSATDTQYF
>TRBV5-1|TRBD1
CASSSTGTGPNEQFF
>TRBV19|TRBD2
CASSPGTSGYEQYF
>TRBV5-6|TRBD1
CASSAIDRGEGEQYF
>TRBV2|TRBD2
CASRGGLAGFSYF
>TRBV6-5|TRBD1
CASSSPGQGAAEQYF
>TRBV19|.
CASSNQGKVNYGYTF
>TRBV5-3|TRBD1
CARSLVRGRWITEAFF
>TRBV10-3|.
CASALGQLNTEAFF
>TRBV5-1|TRBD1
CASSPAPFSRGPSYNEQFF
>TRBV6-5|.
CASSYAGQYTEAFF
>TRBV7-9|TRBD1
CASSWGQPTQPQHF
>TRBV7-9|.
CASSSRMGGLNEKLFF
>TRBV15|.
CATSTSTGLRLGISEKLFF
>TRBV9|.
CASSVPGPHGYTF
>TRBV30|.
CAWSPPYNEQFF
>TRBV7-8|TRBD1
CASSSSRDRVAYNEQFF
>TRBV6-5|.
CASRKTLSGNEQFF
>TRBV4-1|TRBD2
CASSQVGVTSGGNEQFF
>TRBV6-6|.
CASSYEGLYEQYF
>TRBV2|TRBD1
CASSVRLDRDFSYEQYF
>TRBV2|.
CASSVPGIGAKNIQYF
>TRBV5-1|TRBD2
CASSFLAGDPGAYEQYF
>TRBV10-3|.
CAISVEVHPYEQYF
>TRBV29-1|.
CSVRLREQFF
>TRBV6-1|TRBD2
CASSEEGLASNEQYF
>TRBV6-4|TRBD2
CASSESGSTDTQYF
>TRBV19|.
CASSMGGRGYTF
>TRBV14|TRBD1
CASSQFVTGGLGYTF
>TRBV11-2|TRBD2
CASSLVGTIYEQYF
>TRBV5-5|TRBD1
CASSPLGQYQETQYF
>TRBV12-5|TRBD1
CASGFGTEAYEQYF
>TRBV19|.
CASSIFDSSSAPQAFF
>TRBV11-2|TRBD2
CASSMRTSGVYNEQFF
>TRBV7-9|.
CASSYQGSGQETQYF
>TRBV25-1|.
CASSDLFEQGVYGYTF
>TRBV19|.
CASSRLGPTSAKNIQYF